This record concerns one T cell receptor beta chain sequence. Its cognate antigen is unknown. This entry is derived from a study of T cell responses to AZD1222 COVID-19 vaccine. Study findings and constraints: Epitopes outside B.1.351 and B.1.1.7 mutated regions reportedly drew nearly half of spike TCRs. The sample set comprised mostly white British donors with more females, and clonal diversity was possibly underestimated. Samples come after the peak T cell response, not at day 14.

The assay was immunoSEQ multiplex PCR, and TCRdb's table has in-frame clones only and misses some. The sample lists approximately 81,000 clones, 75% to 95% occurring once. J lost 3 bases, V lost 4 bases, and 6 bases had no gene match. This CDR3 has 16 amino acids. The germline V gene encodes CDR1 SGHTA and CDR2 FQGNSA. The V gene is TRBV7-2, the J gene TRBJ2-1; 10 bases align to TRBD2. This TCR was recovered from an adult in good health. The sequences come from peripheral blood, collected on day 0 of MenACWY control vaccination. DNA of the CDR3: TGTGCCAGCAGCTCCCCCACTAGCGGGGACTACAATGAGCAGTTCTTC. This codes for CASSSPTSGDYNEQFF.